This T cell receptor beta chain was captured in a study of blood T cell repertoires in COVID-19. Overall study: Samples taken during acute and convalescent COVID-19 were collected in the United States, Italy and Spain. PBMCs, B-cell-depleted T cells, or T cells were the source of the cDNA or gDNA that made up the material.

Germline V gives CDR1 MGHRA, CDR2 YSYEKL. The CDR3 runs 19 residues. After removal of 1 base from V and 3 bases from J, the junction contained 13 bases not matched to a gene. In the original workflow: It was from reference gene primer amplification that nucleated cell counts were estimated. The assay was immunoSEQ multiplex PCR, and TCRdb's table has in-frame clones only and misses some. V, J and clone size were drawn from that table, and D and trimming were deduced from the DNA. Among 110,000 to 150,000 clones, 82% were seen once, and the ten largest hold about 4%. Sequenced: peripheral blood. The chain carries TRBV4-1 and TRBJ1-5; the match to TRBD1 covers 9 bases. The sequence derives from a woman of 80 years or more with acute or convalescent COVID-19. Here the CDR3 reads CASSQVGGTGFLSNQPQHF. In DNA form, the CDR3 reads TGCGCCAGCAGCCAAGTAGGTGGGACAGGGTTTTTATCCAATCAGCCCCAGCATTTT.